This is a list of T cell receptor beta chains from one sample in a study of T cell responses to AZD1222 COVID-19 vaccine. Method: immunoSEQ multiplex PCR; TCRdb's copy keeps in-frame clones and lacks some. The table lists some 150,000 clones, around 87% of them singletons. The sequencing here drew on peripheral blood, taken 28 days after the second AZD1222 dose. These receptors came from an adult who received the AZD1222 COVID-19 vaccine. Both conserved end residues are part of each CDR3. A D gene is named only where the DNA matches it firmly. Expanded clones are given a class, and other clones once, few, many or no size at all.

CDR3 DNA,CDR3 protein,J gene,clone size,D gene,V gene
TGTGCCAGCAGCTTGTTTTTAGACGGCTACACCTTC,CASSLFLDGYTF,TRBJ1-2,.,.,TRBV5-5
TGCGCCAGCAGCCCGGTGGGACAGCCGTCCAGCTCCTACAATGAGCAGTTCTTC,CASSPVGQPSSSYNEQFF,TRBJ2-1,once,TRBD1,TRBV5-1
TGTGCCAGCAGCCAAACAGGGGATCTCTATGGCTACACCTTC,CASSQTGDLYGYTF,TRBJ1-2,.,TRBD1,TRBV7-8
TGCGCCAGCAGCCAAGAGAGCGGACAGGGGAATTCACCCCTCCACTTT,CASSQESGQGNSPLHF,TRBJ1-6,few,TRBD1,TRBV4-3
TGTGCCAGCCTCAGGGATTTAGGAAACACCATATATTTT,CASLRDLGNTIYF,TRBJ1-3,.,.,TRBV2
TGCAGCGGGGGGGGTCTAGGGCCCCAGTACTTC,CSGGGLGPQYF,TRBJ2-5,.,TRBD2,TRBV29-1
TGTGCCGGCTCATTAGACAGGGATCAGCCCCAGCATTTT,CAGSLDRDQPQHF,TRBJ1-5,.,TRBD1,TRBV6-5
TGTGCCAGCAGACCTTTACAGGGCGGCCAGCCCCAGCATTTT,CASRPLQGGQPQHF,TRBJ1-5,.,.,TRBV2
TGTGCCAGCAGGGGACAGGGGGCTTTCTATGAGCAGTTCTTC,CASRGQGAFYEQFF,TRBJ2-1,few,TRBD1,TRBV6-5
TGTGCCAGCAGCCAGCTGAGGGAGCAGTACTTC,CASSQLREQYF,TRBJ2-7,.,.,TRBV3-1/TRBV3-2
TGTGCCACCAGCAGAGATGGCCCGGTGGGTGAAGCTTTCTTT,CATSRDGPVGEAFF,TRBJ1-1,.,.,TRBV15
TGCAGCGTTGTAGGGACAGGGGGCATGAGCACTGAAGCTTTCTTT,CSVVGTGGMSTEAFF,TRBJ1-1,once,TRBD1,TRBV29-1
TGCAGCGTTGGGGTCAGGGAGGTTTCTGAAGCTTTCTTT,CSVGVREVSEAFF,TRBJ1-1,.,.,TRBV29-1
TGCGCCAGCAAGAGGGAAGACAGAAACACTGAAGCTTTCTTT,CASKREDRNTEAFF,TRBJ1-1,once,.,TRBV4-1
TGCGCCAGCAGCTCAGGACAGCCGAACACTGAAGCTTTCTTT,CASSSGQPNTEAFF,TRBJ1-1,.,.,TRBV5-1
TGCAGTGCTAGTAAGTTTCGGGCTGAAGCTTTCTTT,CSASKFRAEAFF,TRBJ1-1,.,.,TRBV20-1
TGTGCCAGCAGTGAACTCAATTTACAGGGGGTGAGGAACATTCAGTACTTC,CASSELNLQGVRNIQYF,TRBJ2-4,.,TRBD1,TRBV6-1
TGTGCCAGCAGCTTGGGGCCCGGGGGAGGCAATCAGCCCCAGCATTTT,CASSLGPGGGNQPQHF,TRBJ1-5,.,.,TRBV5-4
TGTGCCAGCAGCTTAAAGGGGGGCGGGGGCGGCGGGGAGCTGTTTTTT,CASSLKGGGGGGELFF,TRBJ2-2,few,.,TRBV7-3
TGCAGTGCTAGTGGGTACAGGAATAGCAATCAGCCCCAGCATTTT,CSASGYRNSNQPQHF,TRBJ1-5,.,.,TRBV20-1
TGTGCCAGCTCACCGGATGAAGAGACCCAGTACTTC,CASSPDEETQYF,TRBJ2-5,.,.,TRBV18
TGTGCCAGCAGCCAAGACCCGGGACTAGCGGGGGGCTCCTACGAGCAGTACTTC,CASSQDPGLAGGSYEQYF,TRBJ2-7,.,TRBD2,TRBV4-2
TGTGCCAGCCGAAGCCGGGACACTCCCTACGAGCAGTACTTC,CASRSRDTPYEQYF,TRBJ2-7,.,.,TRBV2
TGTGCCAGCAGCTTAGTGACAGGATCTAACTATGGCTACACCTTC,CASSLVTGSNYGYTF,TRBJ1-2,once,.,TRBV7-9
TGTGCCAGTATCTCCGGACAGGGAGGTGAAGCTTTCTTT,CASISGQGGEAFF,TRBJ1-1,.,TRBD1,TRBV19
TGTGCCTGGAGTGTACGGGGGGGTCGGAGGAACACTGAAGCTTTCTTT,CAWSVRGGRRNTEAFF,TRBJ1-1,.,.,TRBV30
TGCGCCAGCAGCCAAGAGGGGTTAGCGGAGATTTTCTTC,CASSQEGLAEIFF,TRBJ2-1,.,.,TRBV4-1
TGCGCCAGCAGCCCGGGCGTTTTAGCGGGGGGCGGGGGCAATGAGCAGTTCTTC,CASSPGVLAGGGGNEQFF,TRBJ2-1,.,TRBD2,TRBV5-1
TGTGCCAGCAGTTACAACTCCAGGGGTGACGAAAAACTGTTTTTT,CASSYNSRGDEKLFF,TRBJ1-4,.,.,TRBV6-6
TGTGCCTGGAGAGGAGTCTTTCTGGGCTACACCTTC,CAWRGVFLGYTF,TRBJ1-2,once,.,TRBV30
TGCGCCAGCAGCTCTCGGACTAGCGGGGGCCTTCAGAATGAGCAGTTCTTC,CASSSRTSGGLQNEQFF,TRBJ2-1,.,TRBD2,TRBV5-1